A single sample is the source of the 29 T cell receptor beta chains below, sequenced in a study of cytomegalovirus exposure and HLA in healthy donors (dated by TCRdb to 2016 to 2017). Library creation used the immunoSEQ multiplex PCR assay. For the multiplex PCR, a mixture combining 60 forward primers for TCR Vbeta segments and 13 reverse primers for TCR Jbeta segments was used. TCRdb took over this immuneACCESS table, retaining in-frame rearrangements with V and J assigned. Such tables are incomplete; in checked studies, under half of the missing clones stem from an unresolved V gene, and the remainder is unexplained. The sample table shows approximately 200,000 clones, and 70% to 80% are seen once. Of the sample, 4.4% falls within the top ten clones. The sample taken for sequencing was PBMCs. The receptors were sampled from a woman between 25 and 40 years old in good health and CMV-seropositive.

The V and J genes are TRBV11-2 and TRBJ1-3, with no clear D. The CDR3 has 16 amino acids. Trimming shortened V by 6 bases and J by 0 bases, and 15 bases separated the two germline ends. Germline CDR1 SGHAT, CDR2 FQNNGV. The CDR3 DNA reads TGTGCCAGCAGTCCCATTGAGAGCTACTCTGGAAACACCATATATTTT. The encoded protein is CASSPIESYSGNTIYF.

The chain couples TRBV12-5 to TRBJ2-3, with 10 bases that match TRBD2. V shed 7 bases, J shed 0 bases, and the junction held 7 bases outside the gene matches. Germline V gene lookup returns CDR1 LGHNT and CDR2 FRNRAP. The CDR3 extends over 16 amino acids. The CDR3 coding sequence is TGTGCTAGTGCCTTGACTAGCGGGCCTAGCACAGATACGCAGTATTTT. Translating gives CASALTSGPSTDTQYF.

This sequence joins TRBV10-3 and TRBJ1-5; D is uncertain. CDR3 length: 12 residues. Trimming shortened V by 7 bases and J by 3 bases, and 7 bases separated the two germline ends. Germline V CDR1 and CDR2: ENHRY, SYGVKD. The CDR3 here is CAINGFNQPQHF. CDR3 bases: TGTGCCATCAACGGGTTCAATCAGCCCCAGCATTTT.

The genes are TRBV5-6 and TRBJ2-1; 10 nucleotides agree with TRBD2. CDR1 and CDR2 (germline): SGHDT, YYEEEE. This CDR3 is 16 amino acids long. Germline trimming cut 0 bases from V and 8 bases from J; bases unmatched to any gene: 8. The CDR3 DNA follows: TGTGCCAGCAGCTTGGCGCTAGCGGGGGCCCTCGATGAGCAGTTCTTC. This sequence encodes CASSLALAGALDEQFF.

The chain recombines TRBV27 with TRBJ2-5; 11 nucleotides line up with TRBD2. With the DNA end fitting TRBJ2-7 better, the J assignment may be wrong. CDR1 and CDR2 from the germline V gene are MNHEY and SMNVEV (reference sequence). This CDR3 comprises 15 residues. CDR3 loop: CASTPLAGVWYEQYF. The CDR3 bases are TGTGCCAGCACCCCACTAGCGGGAGTGTGGTACGAGCAGTACTTC.

The V call is TRBV7-9, the J call TRBJ2-7; TRBD1 matches 9 bases. Germline trimming cut 5 bases from V and 5 bases from J; bases unmatched to any gene: 7. Germline-derived CDR1 and CDR2 are SEHNR and FQNEAQ (reference sequence). This CDR3 is built from 14 residues. In DNA, the CDR3 is TGTGCCAGCAGCCCACAGGGGGCGAGGGACGAGCAGTACTTC. It yields the protein CASSPQGARDEQYF.

The rearrangement joins TRBV6-5 to TRBJ1-5; the D gene is possibly TRBD1 (6 bases). From germline, CDR1 is MNHEY and CDR2 SVGAGI. V dropped 8 bases and J dropped 0 bases, with 14 bases sitting between them. The CDR3 runs to 15 residues. In nucleotides, the CDR3 is TGTGCCAGCGCGACAGGCATCTTTAGCAATCAGCCCCAGCATTTT. Protein product: CASATGIFSNQPQHF.

This clone occurred many times. The V and J genes are TRBV29-1 and TRBJ2-2; 10 nucleotides line up with TRBD1. This CDR3 is built from 15 residues. Germline values: CDR1 SQVTM, CDR2 ANQGSEA. The junction had 6 bases not matched to a gene; V was cut back by 6 bases and J by 2 bases. The CDR3 sequence: CSVSRDRGNTGELFF. The CDR3, as DNA: TGCAGCGTGTCCCGGGACAGGGGAAACACCGGGGAGCTGTTTTTT.

The rearrangement joins TRBV7-9 to TRBJ1-4; D gene uncertain. This CDR3 region has 15 residues. Germline values: CDR1 SEHNR, CDR2 FQNEAQ (reference sequence). V was trimmed by 5 bases and J by 2 bases, leaving 12 bases between them. The CDR3 protein is CASSARPITNEKLFF. The CDR3 bases are TGTGCCAGCAGCGCGAGGCCCATTACTAATGAAAAACTGTTTTTT.

This rearrangement joins TRBV11-2 to TRBJ2-1; D not resolved. Trimming took off 7 bases at V and 9 bases at J, with 7 bases between the two ends. From germline, CDR1 is SGHAT and CDR2 FQNNGV. This CDR3 comprises 10 residues. In nucleotides, the CDR3 is TGTGCCAGCACAGGTTCTGAGCAGTTCTTC. It specifies CASTGSEQFF.

This clone appeared once. Other nucleotide sequences in the sample specify the same CDR3. The V gene is TRBV7-2, the J gene TRBJ2-7; 11 nucleotides line up with TRBD2. The germline V gene encodes CDR1 SGHTA and CDR2 FQGNSA. The length of the CDR3 is 15 residues. V lost 3 bases, J lost 0 bases, and 1 base stayed unmatched. Here the CDR3 reads CASSFLAGGSYEQYF. The CDR3 DNA reads TGTGCCAGCAGCTTCCTAGCGGGGGGCTCCTACGAGCAGTACTTC.

This chain links TRBV6-1 with TRBJ2-3; 9 bases align to TRBD1. This CDR3 contains 17 residues. The V gene's germline CDR1 is MNHNS and CDR2 SASEGT. Germline trimming cut 2 bases from V and 1 base from J; bases unmatched to any gene: 7. This CDR3 reads CASSEYRGLLGTDTQYF. The CDR3 DNA sequence: TGTGCCAGCAGTGAATACAGGGGGCTACTCGGCACAGATACGCAGTATTTT.

The chain is built from TRBV29-1 and TRBJ1-4, with 10 bases aligning to TRBD1. Germline V gives CDR1 SQVTM, CDR2 ANQGSEA. The CDR3 loop spans 13 amino acids. CDR3 nucleotide sequence: TGCAGTGCGAGTTCCGGGACAGGGGCCAAACTGTTTTTT. It encodes CSASSGTGAKLFF.

The chain links TRBV5-8 to TRBJ2-2; D perhaps matches TRBD2 (6 bases). The V gene lost 4 bases and the J gene lost 13 bases, with 17 bases spanning the gap. CDR1 and CDR2 (germline): SGHTS, YDEGEE. This CDR3 is 13 amino acids long. The CDR3 sequence is CASSRDFGSGLFF. In DNA, the CDR3 is TGTGCCAGCAGCAGGGACTTCGGCTCCGGGCTGTTTTTT.

The J gene is TRBJ1-1, the V gene TRBV2; TRBD1 matches 7 bases. CDR3 length equals 15 residues. V shed 2 bases and J 1 base; nucleotides not matched to a gene: 4. Germline V gives CDR1 SNHLY, CDR2 FYNNEI. The CDR3 DNA is TGTGCCAGCAGTGAACCCCCAGGGGGGAACACTGAAGCTTTCTTT. Its translation: CASSEPPGGNTEAFF.

This chain uses TRBV7-2 with TRBJ2-1; 11 bases line up with TRBD2. With 1 base clipped from V and 6 bases from J, the junction kept 5 bases outside the gene matches. Germline V gene data show CDR1 as SGHTA and CDR2 as FQGNSA. CDR3 length: 16 amino acids. The CDR3 DNA sequence: TGTGCCAGCAGCTTAGGGACTAGCGGGTGGATCAATGAGCAGTTCTTC. Its protein product is CASSLGTSGWINEQFF.

This chain's CDR3 is CASSGVEGARGAYGYTF. The CDR3, as DNA: TGTGCCAGCAGCGGGGTCGAGGGCGCGCGCGGAGCCTATGGCTACACCTTC. The chain employs TRBV9 and TRBJ1-2; D ambiguous. CDR3 size: 17 residues. V gave up 3 bases and J gave up 4 bases, with 22 bases separating them. From germline, CDR1 is SGDLS and CDR2 YYNGEE. Using reference TRBV9 and TRBJ1-2 for the parts outside the CDR3, the full variable domain is DSGVTQTPKHLITATGQRVTLRCSPRSGDLSVYWYQQSLDQGLQFLIQYYNGEERAKGNILERFSAQQFPDLHSELNLSSLELGDSALYFCASSGVEGARGAYGYTFGSGTRLTVV.

The genes are TRBV6-5 and TRBJ1-1; possible D gene TRBD1, 5 bases. The CDR3 spans 13 residues. V lost 0 bases to trimming and J lost 5 bases, with 7 bases between them. Germline assignment: CDR1 MNHEY and CDR2 SVGAGI. DNA for the CDR3: TGTGCCAGCAGTTACTCGACAGCAACTGAAGCTTTCTTT. This codes for CASSYSTATEAFF.

The chain combines TRBV9 with TRBJ1-1, with no clear D. This CDR3 comprises 12 residues. V lost 4 bases to trimming and J lost 7 bases, with 11 bases between them. Germline V lookup: CDR1 SGDLS, CDR2 YYNGEE. In nucleotides, the CDR3 is TGTGCCAGCAGCCGAAGCCCTTATGAAGCTTTCTTT. Translation: CASSRSPYEAFF.

The chain is built from TRBV19 and TRBJ2-3, with TRBD2 matching 8 bases. V lost 4 bases, J lost 4 bases, and 4 bases stayed unmatched. The germline V gene has CDR1 LNHDA and CDR2 SQIVND (reference sequence). CDR3 length: 14 residues. This chain's CDR3 is CASSTRLASDTQYF. The CDR3 coding sequence is TGTGCCAGTAGTACCAGACTAGCGTCAGATACGCAGTATTTT.

The chain combines TRBV18 with TRBJ2-4; 7 bases fit TRBD1. The CDR3 has 15 residues. CDR1 KGHSH and CDR2 LQKENI come from the germline V gene. With V trimmed by 3 bases and J by 15 bases, 17 bases remained unmatched. The CDR3 here is CASSPGQDLSSHGYF. The DNA of the CDR3 is TGTGCCAGCTCACCCGGACAGGATCTATCCTCGCACGGGTACTTC.

This chain joins TRBV7-9 and TRBJ1-2, with D possibly being TRBD1 (6 bases). CDR1 and CDR2 (germline): SEHNR, FQNEAQ (reference sequence). The V gene lost 5 bases and the J gene lost 8 bases, with 15 bases spanning the gap. This CDR3 spans 13 amino acids. CDR3 residues: CASSPDSLQGYTF. The CDR3 DNA follows: TGTGCCAGCAGCCCGGACAGTCTTCAAGGCTACACCTTC.

The rearrangement links TRBV4-2 to TRBJ2-3, with 7 bases identical to TRBD2. From germline, CDR1 is LGHNA and CDR2 YNFKEQ. CDR3 length: 14 amino acids. Unmatched junction bases numbered 6, after V lost 5 bases and J lost 4 bases. CDR3 coding DNA: TGTGCCAGCAGCTATGGACTAGTTGCAGATACGCAGTATTTT. Protein product: CASSYGLVADTQYF.

The rearrangement uses TRBV4-1 and TRBJ1-3; D gene unclear. Germline values: CDR1 MGHRA, CDR2 YSYEKL. The CDR3 is 15 amino acids. V was shortened by 3 bases and J by 8 bases, with 17 bases between the two germline ends. The chain's CDR3 is CASSHSHSEGDTIYF. CDR3 DNA sequence: TGCGCCAGCAGCCATTCACATTCAGAGGGAGACACCATATATTTT.

V and J are TRBV5-1 and TRBJ2-3; 7 positions agree with TRBD2. The germline gives CDR1 SGHRS, CDR2 YFSETQ. The V and J ends lost 7 bases and 2 bases, in that order; junction bases with no gene match: 13. This CDR3 has 16 amino acids. This CDR3 reads CASPLREREFTDTQYF. CDR3 DNA sequence: TGCGCCAGCCCTCTTAGGGAGCGGGAATTCACAGATACGCAGTATTTT.

V and J are TRBV5-1 and TRBJ2-3; D possibly corresponds to TRBD2 (5 bases). V gave up 7 bases and J gave up 0 bases, with 18 bases separating them. The CDR3 is 16 residues long. Germline CDR1 and CDR2: SGHRS and YFSETQ. The CDR3, as DNA: TGCGCCAGCCGCAAAGAGGGCGATCCCAGCACAGATACGCAGTATTTT. Its protein product is CASRKEGDPSTDTQYF.

This clone was seen only once. V and J are TRBV7-8 and TRBJ2-1; 9 nucleotides line up with TRBD2. Germline V gives CDR1 SGHVS, CDR2 FQNEAQ. The V and J ends lost 8 bases and 7 bases, in that order; junction bases with no gene match: 12. The CDR3 length is 15 residues. CDR3 loop: CASSLIAGVRNEQFF. In DNA form, the CDR3 reads TGTGCCAGCTCCCTCATAGCGGGAGTCAGGAATGAGCAGTTCTTC.

This chain connects TRBV29-1 to TRBJ2-1; D uncertain. From germline, CDR1 is SQVTM and CDR2 ANQGSEA. The ends were cut back, 6 bases at V and 9 bases at J, with 15 bases in the middle. This CDR3 is 12 amino acids long. The CDR3 coding sequence is TGCAGCGTCTTCGGTCTTCCCCCTGAGCAGTTCTTC. Its protein is CSVFGLPPEQFF.

This clone was observed once. The chain joins TRBV11-2 to TRBJ2-7; 11 bases match TRBD2. The CDR3 is 14 residues long. Germline-derived CDR1 and CDR2 are SGHAT and FQNNGV. J gave up 3 bases and V 5 bases, and 3 bases lay outside the gene matches. CDR3 sequence: CASSHGLAGYEQYF. As DNA, the CDR3 is TGTGCCAGCAGCCACGGACTAGCGGGCTACGAGCAGTACTTC.